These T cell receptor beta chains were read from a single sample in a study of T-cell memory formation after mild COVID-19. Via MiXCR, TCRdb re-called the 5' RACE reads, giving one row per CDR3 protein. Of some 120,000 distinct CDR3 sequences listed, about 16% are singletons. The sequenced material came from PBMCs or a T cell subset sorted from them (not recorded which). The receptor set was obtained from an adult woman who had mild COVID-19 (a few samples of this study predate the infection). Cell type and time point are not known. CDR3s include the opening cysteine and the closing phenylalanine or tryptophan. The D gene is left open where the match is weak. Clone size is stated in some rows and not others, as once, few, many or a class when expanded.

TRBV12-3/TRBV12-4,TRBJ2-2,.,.,CASSSDLGIDTGELFF,TGTGCCAGCAGTTCCGATCTGGGGATTGACACCGGGGAGCTGTTTTTT
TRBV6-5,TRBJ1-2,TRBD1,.,CASRRGQGVYGYTF,TGTGCCAGCAGAAGGGGACAGGGGGTCTATGGCTACACCTTC
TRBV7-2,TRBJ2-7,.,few,CASSLVASTAYEQYF,TGTGCCAGCAGCTTAGTAGCTAGCACGGCCTACGAGCAGTACTTC
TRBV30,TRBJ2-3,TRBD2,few,CAWTRGVTDTQYF,TGTGCCTGGACCCGGGGGGTCACAGATACGCAGTATTTT
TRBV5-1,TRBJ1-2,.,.,CASSSLTGSGYTF,TGCGCCAGCAGCTCCCTGACTGGTTCTGGCTACACCTTC
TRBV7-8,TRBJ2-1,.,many,CASSPTRDNEQFF,TGTGCCAGCAGCCCCACCAGGGACAATGAGCAGTTCTTC
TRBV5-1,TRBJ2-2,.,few,CASSARQAGTGELFF,TGCGCCAGCAGCGCCCGACAGGCGGGTACCGGGGAGCTGTTTTTT
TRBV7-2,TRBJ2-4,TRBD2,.,CASSSSLSSGSRFGDIQYF,TGTGCCAGCAGCTCAAGTTTGTCTAGCGGGAGTCGATTTGGAGACATTCAGTACTTC
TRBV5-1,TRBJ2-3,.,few,CASSRRSGSTDTQYF,TGCGCCAGCAGCCGGCGTTCGGGGAGCACAGATACGCAGTATTTT
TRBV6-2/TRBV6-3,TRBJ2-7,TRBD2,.,CASTRTSGSSYEQYF,TGTGCCAGCACACGGACTAGCGGGAGCTCCTACGAGCAGTACTTC
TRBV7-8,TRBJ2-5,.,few,CASSLGRETQYF,TGTGCCAGCAGCTTGGGCCGGGAGACCCAGTACTTC
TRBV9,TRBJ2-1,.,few,CASSVGGGVYNEQFF,TGTGCCAGCAGCGTAGGAGGCGGGGTTTACAATGAGCAGTTCTTC
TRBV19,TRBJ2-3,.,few,CASSTLTISFRATDTQYF,TGTGCCAGTAGTACCCTGACGATCAGTTTCAGGGCCACAGATACGCAGTATTTT
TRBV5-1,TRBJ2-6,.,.,CASSLRDAGANVLTF,TGCGCCAGCAGCTTGAGGGACGCGGGGGCCAACGTCCTGACTTTC
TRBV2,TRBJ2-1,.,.,CASTSDSSSYNEQFF,TGTGCCAGCACCTCGGACAGTAGCTCCTACAATGAGCAGTTCTTC
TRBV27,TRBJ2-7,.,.,CASGQSSSYEQYF,TGTGCCAGCGGGCAGTCCTCCTCCTACGAGCAGTACTTC
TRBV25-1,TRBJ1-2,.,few,CASSEWGARTPNYGYTF,TGTGCCAGCAGTGAGTGGGGGGCCAGGACCCCTAACTATGGCTACACCTTC
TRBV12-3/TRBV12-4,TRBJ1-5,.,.,CASNTGSGEPQHF,TGTGCCAGCAACACAGGGTCGGGAGAGCCCCAGCATTTT
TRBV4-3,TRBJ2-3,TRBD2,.,CASSGREGGVDTQYF,TGCGCCAGCAGCGGACGGGAGGGCGGGGTGGATACGCAGTATTTT
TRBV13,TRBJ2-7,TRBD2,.,CASSSGLLPYEQYF,TGTGCCAGCAGCTCGGGACTACTCCCCTACGAGCAGTACTTC
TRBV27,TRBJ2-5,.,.,CASSLDSTQETQYF,TGTGCCAGCAGTTTAGACAGCACACAAGAGACCCAGTACTTC
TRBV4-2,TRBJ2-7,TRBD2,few,CASSQVGSGGIDEQYF,TGTGCCAGCAGCCAAGTCGGGAGCGGGGGAATAGATGAGCAGTACTTC
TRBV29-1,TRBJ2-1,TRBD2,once,CSGIPLGGGNEQFF,TGCAGCGGAATCCCCCTCGGGGGGGGAAATGAGCAGTTCTTC
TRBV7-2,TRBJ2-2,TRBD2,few,CASSLRLAGGAGELFF,TGTGCCAGCAGCCTGAGACTAGCGGGAGGGGCCGGGGAGCTGTTTTTT
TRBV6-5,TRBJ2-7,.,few,CASSPSHSEQYF,TGTGCCAGCAGTCCCTCCCATTCCGAGCAGTACTTC
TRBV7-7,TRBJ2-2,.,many,CASSPQGNTGELFF,TGTGCTAGCAGCCCACAGGGAAACACCGGGGAGCTGTTTTTT
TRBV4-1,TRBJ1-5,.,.,CASSPGGGVEPQHF,TGCGCCAGCAGCCCCGGGGGGGGGGTTGAGCCCCAGCATTTT
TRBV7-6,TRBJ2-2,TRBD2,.,CASSLVASGNTGELFF,TGTGCCAGCAGCTTAGTGGCTAGCGGGAACACCGGGGAGCTGTTTTTT
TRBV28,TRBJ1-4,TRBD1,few,CASSLTDRNEKLFF,TGTGCCAGCAGTCTAACGGACAGGAATGAAAAACTGTTTTTT
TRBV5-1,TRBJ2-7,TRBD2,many,CASSFVGTSDFEQYF,TGCGCCAGCAGCTTTGTTGGGACTAGCGATTTCGAGCAGTACTTC
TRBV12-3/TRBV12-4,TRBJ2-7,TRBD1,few,CASSFRGTYEQYF,TGTGCCAGCAGTTTCAGGGGGACCTACGAGCAGTACTTC
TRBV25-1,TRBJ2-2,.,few,CASSESSQPTGELFF,TGTGCCAGCAGTGAATCCAGTCAGCCCACCGGGGAGCTGTTTTTT
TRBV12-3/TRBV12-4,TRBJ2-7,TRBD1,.,CASSSTGDPYEQYF,TGTGCCAGCAGTTCGACAGGGGACCCCTACGAGCAGTACTTC
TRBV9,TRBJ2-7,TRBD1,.,CASSTDRGLTYEQYF,TGTGCCAGCAGCACGGACAGGGGGCTAACCTACGAGCAGTACTTC
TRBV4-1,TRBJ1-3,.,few,CASSQGAGNTIYF,TGCGCCAGCAGCCAGGGGGCTGGAAACACCATATATTTT
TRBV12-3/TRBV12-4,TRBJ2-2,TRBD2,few,CASSSSTGLAAAGELFF,TGTGCCAGCAGTTCCTCGACGGGACTAGCGGCGGCCGGGGAGCTGTTTTTT
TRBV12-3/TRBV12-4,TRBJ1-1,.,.,CASTDRAPGNTEAFF,TGTGCCAGCACGGATAGGGCCCCGGGGAACACTGAAGCTTTCTTT
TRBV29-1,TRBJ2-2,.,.,CSVALASANTGELFF,TGCAGCGTTGCGCTCGCTAGCGCGAACACCGGGGAGCTGTTTTTT
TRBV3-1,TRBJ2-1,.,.,CASSQGANEQFF,TGTGCCAGCAGCCAAGGGGCTAACGAGCAGTTCTTC
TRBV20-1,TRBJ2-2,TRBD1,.,CSASSGQGNTGELFF,TGCAGTGCCTCCTCCGGACAGGGGAACACCGGGGAGCTGTTTTTT